The rows below give T cell receptor beta chains drawn from one sample of a study of blood T cell repertoires in COVID-19. Profiling relied on immunoSEQ multiplex PCR, and the TCRdb table lists in-frame clones only, not all of them. The data hold around 190,000 clones, with around nine tenths observed a single time. Sequenced sample: peripheral blood. All receptors come from a human donor in a cohort sampled during active COVID-19. Both conserved end residues are part of each CDR3. Fields, in order: CDR3 DNA, CDR3 protein, clone size, V gene, D gene, J gene, CDR3 length. The D gene is left open where the match is weak. Some rows have no size entry. The others give once, few or many, or a class for an expanded clone.

CDR3nt: TGTGCTAGTGGCCAGGGCAAAGCTAATGAAAAACTGTTTTTT
CDR3aa: CASGQGKANEKLFF
abundance: -
v_gene: TRBV12-5
d_gene: -
j_gene: TRBJ1-4
len: 14

CDR3nt: TGTGCCAGCAGCTCAACCGGGGGGGCCGAGCAGTTCTTC
CDR3aa: CASSSTGGAEQFF
abundance: -
v_gene: TRBV5-6
d_gene: TRBD2
j_gene: TRBJ2-1
len: 13

CDR3nt: TGTGCCAGCAGTTCACTACTAGCGGGGGACACCGGGGAGCTGTTTTTT
CDR3aa: CASSSLLAGDTGELFF
abundance: -
v_gene: TRBV27
d_gene: TRBD2
j_gene: TRBJ2-2
len: 16

CDR3nt: TGCGCCAGCAGCCAAGATCCACAGGGGGCGAATGAAAAACTGTTTTTT
CDR3aa: CASSQDPQGANEKLFF
abundance: -
v_gene: TRBV5-1
d_gene: TRBD1
j_gene: TRBJ1-4
len: 16

CDR3nt: TGTGCCAGCAGCTCGGGACTAGCGGGGGGTGAGCAGTTCTTC
CDR3aa: CASSSGLAGGEQFF
abundance: -
v_gene: TRBV7-2
d_gene: TRBD2
j_gene: TRBJ2-1
len: 14

CDR3nt: TGCGCCAGCAGCCAAGGAGGGCATTACACCGGGGAGCTGTTTTTT
CDR3aa: CASSQGGHYTGELFF
abundance: -
v_gene: TRBV4-3
d_gene: -
j_gene: TRBJ2-2
len: 15

CDR3nt: TGTGCCAGCAGTCCCACAGGGTCAGATACGCAGTATTTT
CDR3aa: CASSPTGSDTQYF
abundance: -
v_gene: TRBV2
d_gene: -
j_gene: TRBJ2-3
len: 13

CDR3nt: TGTGCCAGCAGTCACCGAACTAGCGGGGGCACAGATACGCAGTATTTT
CDR3aa: CASSHRTSGGTDTQYF
abundance: once
v_gene: TRBV13
d_gene: TRBD2
j_gene: TRBJ2-3
len: 16

CDR3nt: TGTGCCAGTGAGGGACAGGGGGCAGGCTATGGCTACACCTTC
CDR3aa: CASEGQGAGYGYTF
abundance: -
v_gene: TRBV2
d_gene: TRBD1
j_gene: TRBJ1-2
len: 14

CDR3nt: TGTGCCAGCAGCTTAGAAAACCGGGGGTCGCGGGAGACCCAGTACTTC
CDR3aa: CASSLENRGSRETQYF
abundance: -
v_gene: TRBV7-6
d_gene: -
j_gene: TRBJ2-5
len: 16

CDR3nt: TGTGCCACCGTAGCGGGGCCGAAGACCGGGGAGCTGTTTTTT
CDR3aa: CATVAGPKTGELFF
abundance: -
v_gene: TRBV19
d_gene: TRBD2
j_gene: TRBJ2-2
len: 14

CDR3nt: TGCGCCAGCAGGGGAGACAGGGGACCCTACAATGAGCAGTTCTTC
CDR3aa: CASRGDRGPYNEQFF
abundance: -
v_gene: TRBV5-1
d_gene: TRBD1
j_gene: TRBJ2-1
len: 15

CDR3nt: TGTGCCAGCAGCTCGGTCCCTCAAGAGACCCAGTACTTC
CDR3aa: CASSSVPQETQYF
abundance: -
v_gene: TRBV11-2
d_gene: -
j_gene: TRBJ2-5
len: 13

CDR3nt: TGTGCCAGCAGTAAGGGGAATGAGCAGTTCTTC
CDR3aa: CASSKGNEQFF
abundance: -
v_gene: TRBV7-2
d_gene: -
j_gene: TRBJ2-1
len: 11

CDR3nt: TGCAGCGTTGACTTTACTAGGGCGAATGAGCAGTTCTTC
CDR3aa: CSVDFTRANEQFF
abundance: -
v_gene: TRBV29-1
d_gene: -
j_gene: TRBJ2-1
len: 13

CDR3nt: TGTGCCAGTATGTTGGGCAGGCACACCGGGGAGCTGTTTTTT
CDR3aa: CASMLGRHTGELFF
abundance: -
v_gene: TRBV19
d_gene: -
j_gene: TRBJ2-2
len: 14

CDR3nt: TGTGCCAGCAGCGCAAGCGGGGGCCAAGGGCGGGGTGAAAAACTGTTTTTT
CDR3aa: CASSASGGQGRGEKLFF
abundance: -
v_gene: TRBV7-2
d_gene: -
j_gene: TRBJ1-4
len: 17

CDR3nt: TGTGCCAGTAGTATAGGCCCACAGGAGACCCAGTACTTC
CDR3aa: CASSIGPQETQYF
abundance: -
v_gene: TRBV19
d_gene: -
j_gene: TRBJ2-5
len: 13

CDR3nt: TGTGCCAGTAGTCCTAGCGGGGAAGTACCAGATACGCAGTATTTT
CDR3aa: CASSPSGEVPDTQYF
abundance: -
v_gene: TRBV19
d_gene: TRBD2
j_gene: TRBJ2-3
len: 15

CDR3nt: TGTGCCCGCCAGGGACACTCAGGATATGGCTACACCTTC
CDR3aa: CARQGHSGYGYTF
abundance: -
v_gene: TRBV30
d_gene: -
j_gene: TRBJ1-2
len: 13

CDR3nt: TGTGCCAGCAGCCAAGCGGGGGGACAGGCGAATGAAGCTTTCTTT
CDR3aa: CASSQAGGQANEAFF
abundance: -
v_gene: TRBV4-2
d_gene: TRBD1
j_gene: TRBJ1-1
len: 15

CDR3nt: TGTGCCAGCAGCTCCGGACAGACAATAAACACTGAAGCTTTCTTT
CDR3aa: CASSSGQTINTEAFF
abundance: once
v_gene: TRBV28
d_gene: -
j_gene: TRBJ1-1
len: 15

CDR3nt: TGTGCCAGCAGCTCGGGGTTCCCCTACGAGCAGTACTTC
CDR3aa: CASSSGFPYEQYF
abundance: -
v_gene: TRBV6-2/TRBV6-3
d_gene: -
j_gene: TRBJ2-7
len: 13

CDR3nt: TGTGCCAGCAGTTTATACGCGGGAACTGGGGCCAACGTCCTGACTTTC
CDR3aa: CASSLYAGTGANVLTF
abundance: once
v_gene: TRBV27
d_gene: -
j_gene: TRBJ2-6
len: 16

CDR3nt: TGTGCCAGCACCCCGACAGGGGGCCTCTCCTACGAGCAGTACTTC
CDR3aa: CASTPTGGLSYEQYF
abundance: -
v_gene: TRBV7-9
d_gene: TRBD1
j_gene: TRBJ2-7
len: 15

CDR3nt: TGCGCCAGCAGTGAGCATCAGGGGTGGACTGAAGCTTTCTTT
CDR3aa: CASSEHQGWTEAFF
abundance: once
v_gene: TRBV10-1
d_gene: -
j_gene: TRBJ1-1
len: 14

CDR3nt: TGCGCCAGCAGCCAAGTGGTGTTAGCGGGCCGCTCCTACGAGCAGTACTTC
CDR3aa: CASSQVVLAGRSYEQYF
abundance: -
v_gene: TRBV4-3
d_gene: TRBD2
j_gene: TRBJ2-7
len: 17

CDR3nt: TGTGCCAGCAGCTTAGAAGCGGGGGCTTCCTACGAGCAGTACTTC
CDR3aa: CASSLEAGASYEQYF
abundance: -
v_gene: TRBV11-2
d_gene: TRBD2
j_gene: TRBJ2-7
len: 15

CDR3nt: TGCAGCGCCCAGACAGGTGATCAGCCCCAGCATTTT
CDR3aa: CSAQTGDQPQHF
abundance: -
v_gene: TRBV29-1
d_gene: -
j_gene: TRBJ1-5
len: 12

CDR3nt: TGCGCCAGCAGCAATCTCGGGACTGCCGGGGAGCTGTTTTTT
CDR3aa: CASSNLGTAGELFF
abundance: -
v_gene: TRBV5-1
d_gene: -
j_gene: TRBJ2-2
len: 14

CDR3nt: TGTGCCACCAGCATAACAGGGGATAGCAATCAGCCCCAGCATTTT
CDR3aa: CATSITGDSNQPQHF
abundance: -
v_gene: TRBV15
d_gene: TRBD1
j_gene: TRBJ1-5
len: 15

CDR3nt: TGTGCCACCAGCAGAGGGACAGGTTCTGCTGGCTACACCTTC
CDR3aa: CATSRGTGSAGYTF
abundance: once
v_gene: TRBV15
d_gene: TRBD1
j_gene: TRBJ1-2
len: 14

CDR3nt: TGTGCCAGTAGGGAGCGGGGGAAAAACATTCAGTACTTC
CDR3aa: CASRERGKNIQYF
abundance: -
v_gene: TRBV19
d_gene: TRBD2
j_gene: TRBJ2-4
len: 13

CDR3nt: TGTGCCAGCAGCCGGGGGACAGGGCCCTATGGCTACACCTTC
CDR3aa: CASSRGTGPYGYTF
abundance: -
v_gene: TRBV6-6
d_gene: TRBD1
j_gene: TRBJ1-2
len: 14

CDR3nt: TGTGCCATCAGTGAGTCGGTTGGGGACATATATGGCTACACCTTC
CDR3aa: CAISESVGDIYGYTF
abundance: -
v_gene: TRBV10-3
d_gene: -
j_gene: TRBJ1-2
len: 15

CDR3nt: TGTGCCAGCAGCCTAGTGGCGGGCGACTATGGCTACACCTTC
CDR3aa: CASSLVAGDYGYTF
abundance: -
v_gene: TRBV7-2
d_gene: -
j_gene: TRBJ1-2
len: 14

CDR3nt: TGTGCCAGTAGTCCTAGTAGCGGCTACGAGCAGTACTTC
CDR3aa: CASSPSSGYEQYF
abundance: -
v_gene: TRBV19
d_gene: -
j_gene: TRBJ2-7
len: 13

CDR3nt: TGTGCCAGCAGAAGCGGGAGGGCGGGCGAGCAGTACTTC
CDR3aa: CASRSGRAGEQYF
abundance: -
v_gene: TRBV2
d_gene: TRBD2
j_gene: TRBJ2-7
len: 13

CDR3nt: TGTGCCAGCAGTCCTACAGGGGGCGTTGAGACCCAGTACTTC
CDR3aa: CASSPTGGVETQYF
abundance: -
v_gene: TRBV11-2
d_gene: TRBD1
j_gene: TRBJ2-5
len: 14

CDR3nt: TGTGCCAGCAGTGAACAGGGACTAAACACCGGGGAGCTGTTTTTT
CDR3aa: CASSEQGLNTGELFF
abundance: once
v_gene: TRBV2
d_gene: TRBD2
j_gene: TRBJ2-2
len: 15

CDR3nt: TGTGCCAGCAGACGTGACAGGGGACGGGGCCAGCCCCAGCATTTT
CDR3aa: CASRRDRGRGQPQHF
abundance: once
v_gene: TRBV7-8
d_gene: TRBD1
j_gene: TRBJ1-5
len: 15

CDR3nt: TGTGCCAGCAGCTCAAGGGGGGGGGCCGTTGAGCAGTTCTTC
CDR3aa: CASSSRGGAVEQFF
abundance: -
v_gene: TRBV11-2
d_gene: -
j_gene: TRBJ2-1
len: 14

CDR3nt: TGCGCCAGCAGCCGCAAGCAACTAGCGGGAGTCGATGAGCAGTTCTTC
CDR3aa: CASSRKQLAGVDEQFF
abundance: -
v_gene: TRBV4-3
d_gene: TRBD2
j_gene: TRBJ2-1
len: 16

CDR3nt: TGTGCCAGCTCACCGGACACAGGGGGCAGTGGTAATTCACCCCTCCACTTT
CDR3aa: CASSPDTGGSGNSPLHF
abundance: -
v_gene: TRBV18
d_gene: TRBD1
j_gene: TRBJ1-6
len: 17

CDR3nt: TGTGCCAGCAGCGTAGCGGGGGGGAGAGATACGCAGTATTTT
CDR3aa: CASSVAGGRDTQYF
abundance: -
v_gene: TRBV9
d_gene: TRBD2
j_gene: TRBJ2-3
len: 14

CDR3nt: TGTGCCAGCAGCGGTCAACTAGCGGGAGCGGCTAATGAGCAGTTCTTC
CDR3aa: CASSGQLAGAANEQFF
abundance: -
v_gene: TRBV5-4
d_gene: TRBD2
j_gene: TRBJ2-1
len: 16

CDR3nt: TGTGCCAGCAGCTTAGGGCGGGAGCGGCACAATGAGCAGTTCTTC
CDR3aa: CASSLGRERHNEQFF
abundance: -
v_gene: TRBV7-2
d_gene: TRBD2
j_gene: TRBJ2-1
len: 15

CDR3nt: TGTGCCAGCAGCCCCGGTGGTGGGGGGAGGTACGAGCAGTACTTC
CDR3aa: CASSPGGGGRYEQYF
abundance: -
v_gene: TRBV5-4
d_gene: -
j_gene: TRBJ2-7
len: 15

CDR3nt: TGCAGTGCTAGTCAGGGGGGAGGAATGGACACTGAAGCTTTCTTT
CDR3aa: CSASQGGGMDTEAFF
abundance: -
v_gene: TRBV20-1
d_gene: TRBD1
j_gene: TRBJ1-1
len: 15

CDR3nt: TGTGCCAGCAGCTTATTACCCCGACAGGGAGGCAAAAACATTCAGTACTTC
CDR3aa: CASSLLPRQGGKNIQYF
abundance: -
v_gene: TRBV7-2
d_gene: -
j_gene: TRBJ2-4
len: 17

CDR3nt: TGTGCCAGCACCCTCACGGGCGGGGTTCATTCACCCCTCCACTTT
CDR3aa: CASTLTGGVHSPLHF
abundance: -
v_gene: TRBV6-5
d_gene: -
j_gene: TRBJ1-6
len: 15

CDR3nt: TGTGCCAGTAGCAGGGGGTTTGAGGGATACGAGCAGTACTTC
CDR3aa: CASSRGFEGYEQYF
abundance: -
v_gene: TRBV19
d_gene: TRBD1
j_gene: TRBJ2-7
len: 14

CDR3nt: TGTGCCAGCAGCTTGACAGGGACCTCCTACGAGCAGTACTTC
CDR3aa: CASSLTGTSYEQYF
abundance: once
v_gene: TRBV7-2
d_gene: TRBD1
j_gene: TRBJ2-7
len: 14

CDR3nt: TGTGCCAGTAGTCTAGAGATCGGGGGGAACACTGAAGCTTTCTTT
CDR3aa: CASSLEIGGNTEAFF
abundance: -
v_gene: TRBV19
d_gene: -
j_gene: TRBJ1-1
len: 15

CDR3nt: TGTACCAGCAGCAAGGACAGCAACACCGGGGAGCTGTTTTTT
CDR3aa: CTSSKDSNTGELFF
abundance: -
v_gene: TRBV5-4
d_gene: -
j_gene: TRBJ2-2
len: 14

CDR3nt: TGTGCCAGCACCGCGGGGAACACCGGGGAGCTGTTTTTT
CDR3aa: CASTAGNTGELFF
abundance: -
v_gene: TRBV2
d_gene: -
j_gene: TRBJ2-2
len: 13